The source of this T cell receptor beta chain is a study of cytomegalovirus exposure and HLA in healthy donors. Researchers ran the PCR with 60 Vbeta and 13 Jbeta primers. Some clones are missing from TCRdb's copy, which holds only in-frame ones; the method was immunoSEQ multiplex PCR. This table holds some 160,000 clones, 80% to 85% found once. Germline CDR1 reads SGHRS; CDR2 reads YFSETQ. This CDR3 is built from 14 residues. Trimming shortened V by 5 bases and J by 1 base, and 11 bases separated the two germline ends. This chain uses TRBV5-1 with TRBJ2-3; a weak D match, TRBD2 (6 bases). Sequenced input: PBMCs. This TCR was sampled from a woman aged 18-29 years in good health and CMV-seronegative. CDR3 residues: CASRKGTGTDTQYF. The CDR3, as DNA: TGCGCCAGCAGGAAAGGGACTGGCACAGATACGCAGTATTTT.